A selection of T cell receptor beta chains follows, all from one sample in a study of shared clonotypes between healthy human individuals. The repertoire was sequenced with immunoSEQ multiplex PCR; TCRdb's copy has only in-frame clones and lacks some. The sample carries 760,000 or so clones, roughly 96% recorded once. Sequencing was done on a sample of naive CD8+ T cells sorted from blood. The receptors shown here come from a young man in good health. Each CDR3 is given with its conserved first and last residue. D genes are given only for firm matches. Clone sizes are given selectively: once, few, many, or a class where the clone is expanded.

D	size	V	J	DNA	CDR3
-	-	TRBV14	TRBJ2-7	TGTGCCAGCAGCCATTTAGACGGAACCTCCTACGAGCAGTACTTC	CASSHLDGTSYEQYF
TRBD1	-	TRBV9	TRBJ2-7	TGTGCCAGCAGCTACGGGACAGGCACATCCTACGAGCAGTACTTC	CASSYGTGTSYEQYF
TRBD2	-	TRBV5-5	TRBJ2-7	TGTGCCAGCAGCTTACGACTAGCGGAAAGCTCCTACGAGCAGTACTTC	CASSLRLAESSYEQYF
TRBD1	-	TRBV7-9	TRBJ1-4	TGTGCCAGCAGCCCGGCGGGACAGGGGTTTGGTGAAAAACTGTTTTTT	CASSPAGQGFGEKLFF
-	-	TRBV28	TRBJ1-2	TGTGCCAGCAGTTTATGGGGAGTTAACTATGGCTACACCTTC	CASSLWGVNYGYTF
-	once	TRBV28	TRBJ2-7	TGTGCCAGCACATCGGACAGCCTCCAGCAGTACTTC	CASTSDSLQQYF
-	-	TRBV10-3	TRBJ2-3	TGTGCCAGCCTAGATAGCACAGATACGCAGTATTTT	CASLDSTDTQYF
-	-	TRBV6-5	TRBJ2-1	TGTGCCAGCAGTTACGGGACCCCGGTGGGCAATGAGCAGTTCTTC	CASSYGTPVGNEQFF
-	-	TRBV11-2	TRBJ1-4	TGTGCCAGCAGCCCCGGGTGGGCAACTAATGAAAAACTGTTTTTT	CASSPGWATNEKLFF
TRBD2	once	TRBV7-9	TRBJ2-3	TGTGCCAGCAGCACCGGACTAGCGGGAGTTGAAGATACGCAGTATTTT	CASSTGLAGVEDTQYF
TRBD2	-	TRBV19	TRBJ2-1	TGTGCCAGTAGCATTTCGGGACTAGCGGTTACCAGCTCCTACAATGAGCAGTTCTTC	CASSISGLAVTSSYNEQFF
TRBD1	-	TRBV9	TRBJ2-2	TGTGCCAGCAGCGTAGTGAGGGACAGGGGAAACACCGGGGAGCTGTTTTTT	CASSVVRDRGNTGELFF
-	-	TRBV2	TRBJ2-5	TGTGCCAGCAGTGAAGCGGCACAGGGTGGAGAGACCCAGTACTTC	CASSEAAQGGETQYF